This is a list of T cell receptor beta chains from one sample in a study of beta chain features in type 1 diabetes. Profiled with immunoSEQ multiplex PCR; TCRdb holds only in-frame clones, not every one. There are 500,000 to 850,000 clones in the sample; about 14% occur only once, and 0.035% to 0.04% lies in the top ten. The material sequenced was naive CD4+ T cells from blood. The source is a man aged 18-30 years with type 1 diabetes. Both conserved end residues are trimmed from each CDR3. Each record gives: D gene, V gene, CDR3 protein. The D gene is left open where the match is weak.

d_call: TRBD1
v_call: TRBV5-1
cdr3_aa: ASSLPDRAEQY

d_call: -
v_call: TRBV9
cdr3_aa: ASSVAVGQGEAF

d_call: -
v_call: TRBV6-5
cdr3_aa: ASSPLERGTEAF

d_call: -
v_call: TRBV7-2
cdr3_aa: ASSLESGEQY

d_call: -
v_call: TRBV10-3
cdr3_aa: AIHEKGVSDYGYT

d_call: -
v_call: TRBV18
cdr3_aa: ASSYTTLAHTDTQY

d_call: TRBD1
v_call: TRBV18
cdr3_aa: ASSSRDRQAGNTIY

d_call: -
v_call: TRBV13
cdr3_aa: ASSLKVITEAF

d_call: -
v_call: TRBV7-9
cdr3_aa: ASSLVQGNSPLH

d_call: -
v_call: TRBV29-1
cdr3_aa: RATPTGTSYNEQF

d_call: -
v_call: TRBV4-2
cdr3_aa: ASRISYNEQF

d_call: -
v_call: TRBV4-1
cdr3_aa: ASSQDGGQGYGYT

d_call: -
v_call: TRBV30
cdr3_aa: AWTSGETQY

d_call: -
v_call: TRBV20-1
cdr3_aa: STPSIGYT

d_call: TRBD2
v_call: TRBV2
cdr3_aa: ASSEGLAATQY

d_call: -
v_call: TRBV5-1
cdr3_aa: ASRSRDWGTEAF

d_call: -
v_call: TRBV28
cdr3_aa: ASSRAGGGLTDTQY

d_call: TRBD1
v_call: TRBV5-1
cdr3_aa: ASSPPPGQGVFYEQY

d_call: -
v_call: TRBV14
cdr3_aa: ASMAVEGTEAF

d_call: -
v_call: TRBV2
cdr3_aa: ASSLIGANYGYT

d_call: TRBD1
v_call: TRBV5-4
cdr3_aa: ASSPPSGTGDQGEQF

d_call: TRBD2
v_call: TRBV25-1
cdr3_aa: ASPRLAGAFSYNEQF